The 7 T cell receptor beta chains reported below all come from one sample, sequenced in a study of cytomegalovirus exposure and HLA in healthy donors. The PCR had 60 Vbeta and 13 Jbeta primers. Measured with immunoSEQ multiplex PCR; TCRdb has only the in-frame clones, and not every one. The data hold 150,000 to 170,000 clones, with over 65% observed a single time. The specimen was PBMCs. These receptors were taken from a man aged 25-45 years in good health and CMV-seronegative.

The CDR3 DNA reads TGTGCCAGCAGTCTGGGACAGGCATATGGCTACACCTTC. Its protein is CASSLGQAYGYTF. The chain employs TRBV6-1 and TRBJ1-2; 8 bases are a match to TRBD1. Germline V lookup: CDR1 MNHNS, CDR2 SASEGT. The CDR3 runs to 13 residues. Trimming cost V 5 bases and J 5 bases; bases outside gene matches: 4.

This clone appeared a few times. V gene TRBV7-2 combines with J gene TRBJ2-7, with D possibly being TRBD1 (5 bases). The CDR3 is 13 residues long. V lost 5 bases and J lost 3, with 11 bases in between. Germline V gene sequence: CDR1 SGHTA, CDR2 FQGNSA. CDR3 region: CASSVNRYYEQYF. The CDR3 DNA sequence: TGTGCCAGCAGCGTTAACAGGTACTACGAGCAGTACTTC. The entire variable domain, with the rest obtained from reference TRBV7-2 and TRBJ2-7, is as follows: GAGVSQSPSNKVTEKGKDVELRCDPISGHTALYWYRQSLGQGLEFLIYFQGNSAPDKSGLPSDRFSAERTGGSVSTLTIQRTQQEDSAVYLCASSVNRYYEQYFGPGTRLTVT.

This rearrangement joins TRBV5-1 to TRBJ2-1; 7 nucleotides align to TRBD2. Trimming took 4 bases from V and 0 from J; bases not matched to a gene: 7. The CDR3 has 16 residues. CDR1 is SGHRS, CDR2 YFSETQ, per germline. The CDR3 protein is CASSGGGLSSYNEQFF. The CDR3 DNA is TGCGCCAGCAGCGGGGGGGGACTTAGCTCCTACAATGAGCAGTTCTTC.

The chain is built from TRBV7-9 and TRBJ2-5; 10 bases fit TRBD1. The junction had 6 bases not matched to a gene; V was cut back by 0 bases and J by 5 bases. CDR1 is SEHNR and CDR2 is FQNEAQ in the germline V gene (reference sequence). CDR3 length: 16 amino acids. CDR3 bases: TGTGCCAGCAGCTTAGCCGGGACAGGGGTCCGGGAGACCCAGTACTTC. Its translation: CASSLAGTGVRETQYF.

This clone appeared once. J is TRBJ2-3 and V is TRBV7-9; TRBD1 matches at 9 bases. Germline V gene sequence: CDR1 SEHNR, CDR2 FQNEAQ (reference sequence). This CDR3 has 14 amino acids. Trimming cost V 4 bases and J 6 bases; bases outside gene matches: 5. The CDR3 DNA follows: TGTGCCAGCAGCTCGACAGGGGGGAAGGATACGCAGTATTTT. Encoded protein: CASSSTGGKDTQYF.

The genes are TRBV7-9 and TRBJ1-4, with no clear D. Germline CDR1 and CDR2: SEHNR and FQNEAQ (reference sequence). The CDR3 covers 13 residues. V was pared by 0 bases and J by 4 bases, with 3 bases between. CDR3 in amino acids: CASSLALNEKLFF. DNA of the CDR3: TGTGCCAGCAGCTTAGCTCTTAATGAAAAACTGTTTTTT.

In this sample, this clone turned up once. The chain combines TRBV6-1 with TRBJ2-7; the D gene is possibly TRBD1 (6 bases). Germline lookup yields CDR1 MNHNS and CDR2 SASEGT. This CDR3 has 14 residues. The V and J ends lost 5 bases and 2 bases respectively, with 13 bases between them. The CDR3 DNA sequence: TGTGCCAGCAGTAGAACCGGGACAACCTACGAGCAGTACTTC. Encoded protein: CASSRTGTTYEQYF.